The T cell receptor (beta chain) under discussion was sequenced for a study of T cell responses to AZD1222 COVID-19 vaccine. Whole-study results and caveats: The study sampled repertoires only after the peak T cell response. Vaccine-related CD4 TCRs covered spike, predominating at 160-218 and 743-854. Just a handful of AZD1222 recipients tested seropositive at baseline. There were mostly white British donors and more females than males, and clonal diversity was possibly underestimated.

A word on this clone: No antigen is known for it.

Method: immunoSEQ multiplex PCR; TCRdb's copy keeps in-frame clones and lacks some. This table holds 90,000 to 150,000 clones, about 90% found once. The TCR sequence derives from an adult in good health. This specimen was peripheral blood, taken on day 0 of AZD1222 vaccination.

CDR3: CASSYGQTNTEAFF. CDR3 DNA: TGTGCCAGCAGTTACGGACAGACTAACACTGAAGCTTTCTTT. The chain is built from TRBV6-6 and TRBJ1-1; a weak D match, TRBD1 (6 bases). From germline, CDR1 is MNHNY and CDR2 SVGAGI (reference sequence). V lost 2 bases to trimming and J lost 2 bases, with 9 bases between them. CDR3 size: 14 residues.